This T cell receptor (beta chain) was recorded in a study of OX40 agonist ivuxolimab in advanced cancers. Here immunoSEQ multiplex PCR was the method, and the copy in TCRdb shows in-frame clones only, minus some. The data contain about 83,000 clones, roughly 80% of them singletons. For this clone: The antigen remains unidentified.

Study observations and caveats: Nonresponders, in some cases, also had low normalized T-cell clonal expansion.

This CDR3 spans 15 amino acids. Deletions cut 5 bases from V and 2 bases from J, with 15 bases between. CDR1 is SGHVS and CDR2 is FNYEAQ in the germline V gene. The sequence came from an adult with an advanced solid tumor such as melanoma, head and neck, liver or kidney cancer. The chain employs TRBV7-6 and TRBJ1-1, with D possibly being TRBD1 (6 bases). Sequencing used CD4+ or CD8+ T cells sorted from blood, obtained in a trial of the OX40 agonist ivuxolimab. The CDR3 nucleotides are TGTGCCAGCAGCCCGAGGGGGAGGCGAAACACTGAAGCTTTCTTT. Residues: CASSPRGRRNTEAFF. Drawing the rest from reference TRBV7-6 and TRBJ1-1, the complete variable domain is GAGVSQSPRYKVTKRGQDVALRCDPISGHVSLYWYRQALGQGPEFLTYFNYEAQQDKSGLPNDRFSAERPEGSISTLTIQRTEQRDSAMYRCASSPRGRRNTEAFFGQGTRLTVV.